This is a list of T cell receptor beta chains from one sample in a study of spatial heterogeneity in lung cancer. TCRdb reanalysed the 5' RACE reads using MiXCR and keeps one entry per CDR3 protein. The sample records 15,000 to 20,000 distinct CDR3 sequences, more than 6.5% being singletons. Material: lung tumor tissue, obtained at surgery. These receptors all come from a male donor with early-stage non-small cell lung cancer. The conserved cysteine and the conserved F or W are not part of the CDR3 here. Each record gives: V gene, J gene, clone size, CDR3 protein. Rows may omit the clone size; those that give it use once, few, many or a size class.

TRBV6-2/TRBV6-3,TRBJ2-1,few,ASSPWVAGGGNEQF
TRBV6-5,TRBJ2-5,NA,ASRSYGQGAGETQY
TRBV5-6,TRBJ1-1,NA,ASSSFVYRDQWGTEAF
TRBV5-5,TRBJ2-6,few,ASSLGVPGANVLT
TRBV5-1,TRBJ2-3,NA,ASSLALANTDTQY
TRBV7-6,TRBJ1-1,many,ASSLEPLPGGGDTEAF
TRBV11-2,TRBJ1-1,many,ASSPTGTEAF
TRBV2,TRBJ2-7,few,ASNAGEYYEQY
TRBV20-1,TRBJ1-1,medium-sized,SARDSSIMNTEAF
TRBV7-2,TRBJ2-1,NA,ASSPTGGGTYNEQF
TRBV29-1,TRBJ2-3,few,SVEGPGRTDTQY
TRBV28,TRBJ1-6,many,ASSLTVVNSSPLH
TRBV20-1,TRBJ2-2,many,SASRGRTGELF
TRBV11-2,TRBJ1-1,NA,ASSLGSGQNTEAF
TRBV5-1,TRBJ1-6,many,ASSSGQGASPLH
TRBV11-3,TRBJ2-1,NA,ASSLGGPNSYNEQF
TRBV4-2,TRBJ1-5,few,ASSQEWTGYSNQPQH
TRBV20-1,TRBJ1-2,many,SARDVAGANYGYT
TRBV12-3/TRBV12-4,TRBJ1-2,few,ASSLDSHYGYT
TRBV28,TRBJ1-5,many,ASSFRLANQPQH
TRBV29-1,TRBJ1-2,many,SVDYGYT
TRBV20-1,TRBJ2-3,few,SARDYGGWTDTQY
TRBV7-2,TRBJ1-4,few,ASSTGQGIEKLF
TRBV7-6,TRBJ1-1,many,ASSLANGGNTEAF
TRBV11-2,TRBJ2-5,many,ASSVNARPQETQY
TRBV3-1,TRBJ1-6,many,ASSLRGGPSGNSPLH
TRBV10-3,TRBJ1-4,many,AISEGTEKLF
TRBV12-3/TRBV12-4,TRBJ2-2,many,ASSFGGGPGELF
TRBV3-1,TRBJ2-5,many,ASSQDVARAQY
TRBV19,TRBJ2-7,many,ASSMGLAGLYEQY
TRBV21-1,TRBJ2-1,few,ASSKERGGQF
TRBV5-6,TRBJ2-2,medium-sized,ASSLPVTGELF
TRBV28,TRBJ1-2,many,ASSLIGGRYGYT
TRBV4-3,TRBJ2-1,NA,ASSQGRTSGYNEQF
TRBV6-4,TRBJ2-3,many,ASSDGRTDTQY
TRBV20-1,TRBJ1-1,NA,SAREYLEMNTEAF
TRBV5-1,TRBJ2-1,many,ASRLFAVQPYNEQF
TRBV6-5,TRBJ2-5,few,ASRKTGGPETQY
TRBV12-3/TRBV12-4,TRBJ2-1,many,ASSLGVTGDNEQF
TRBV12-3/TRBV12-4,TRBJ2-1,many,ASSPGGNPWSSYNEQF
TRBV20-1,TRBJ1-6,few,SVLRGGGNSPLH
TRBV9,TRBJ1-5,NA,ASSGSAYSNQPQH
TRBV12-3/TRBV12-4,TRBJ2-4,few,ASSSQGGQNIQY
TRBV7-8,TRBJ2-5,many,ASRPRTGRQETQY
TRBV5-1,TRBJ1-6,large,ASSLGLGDNSPLH
TRBV30,TRBJ2-5,NA,AWNWRRETQY
TRBV5-6,TRBJ2-5,many,ASTPQRGYQETQY
TRBV7-6,TRBJ1-4,many,ASSSGGGRTNEKLF
TRBV2,TRBJ1-4,many,ASRLSLANEKLF